These T cell receptor beta chains were read from a single sample in a study of shared clonotypes between healthy human individuals. Produced via immunoSEQ multiplex PCR; TCRdb's table is partial and in-frame only. The sample has around 2.5 million clones; roughly 93% are singletons. Specimen: naive CD4+ T cells from PBMCs. Receptors originate from a man aged 18 to 30 in good health. Some clones in this sample may be carry-over from other donors' samples. Both conserved end residues are part of each CDR3. D genes are given only for firm matches. Clone sizes are given selectively: once, few, many, or a class where the clone is expanded.

J	V	D	size	CDR3	DNA
TRBJ1-5	TRBV19	-	once	CASSMGRYSNQPQHF	TGTGCCAGTAGTATGGGCCGGTATAGCAATCAGCCCCAGCATTTT
TRBJ2-7	TRBV6-5	-	-	CASSYPTPTYEQYF	TGTGCCAGCAGTTACCCGACTCCAACCTACGAGCAGTACTTC
TRBJ2-7	TRBV29-1	TRBD2	-	CSVVLADYEQYF	TGCAGCGTTGTCCTAGCGGATTACGAGCAGTACTTC
TRBJ1-4	TRBV5-1	-	once	CASRPGTNEKLFF	TGCGCCAGCAGGCCGGGAACTAATGAAAAACTGTTTTTT
TRBJ1-1	TRBV18	-	-	CASSPRQPQTTEAFF	TGTGCCAGCTCACCGAGACAGCCCCAAACGACTGAAGCTTTCTTT
TRBJ1-4	TRBV7-9	TRBD1	-	CASSLFPGQGNEKLFF	TGTGCCAGCAGCCTATTTCCGGGACAGGGTAATGAAAAACTGTTTTTT
TRBJ2-1	TRBV5-1	-	-	CASSLASAYYNEQFF	TGCGCCAGCAGCTTGGCTAGCGCGTACTACAATGAGCAGTTCTTC
TRBJ1-5	TRBV5-1	-	-	CASSLLGSSNQPQHF	TGCGCCAGCAGCTTGCTGGGGTCGAGCAATCAGCCCCAGCATTTT
TRBJ2-7	TRBV11-1	TRBD2	-	CASSLVLAATYEQYF	TGTGCCAGCAGCTTAGTGCTAGCGGCAACCTACGAGCAGTACTTC
TRBJ1-1	TRBV2	-	-	CASRDRENTEAFF	TGTGCCAGCAGGGACAGAGAGAACACTGAAGCTTTCTTT